This T cell receptor (beta chain) was identified during a study of T cell repertoires in cytomegalovirus infection. As for the study in general: Both a matching HLA type and CMV infection were indicated by public TCR beta signatures.

Findings and limits, study-wide: What dominated the ex vivo response were HLA-C-restricted CMV-specific TCR beta clonotypes.

TCRdb processed the reads anew with MiXCR; each CDR3 protein has one entry. The table lists 100,000 or so distinct CDR3 sequences, roughly 29% of them singletons. Note on this clonotype: Its antigen is unknown.

Germline CDR1 reads SEHNR; CDR2 reads FQNEAQ (reference sequence). The germline V and J ends were trimmed by 1 base and 0 bases, with 7 bases remaining between them. This CDR3 has 15 residues. The chain couples TRBV7-9 to TRBJ2-1; D unclear. Sequenced here: CD8+ T cells from cultured PBMCs, sampled from culture after CMV antigen stimulation. The source is a human donor in good health (CMV status not recorded). Some clones in this sample may be carry-over from other donors' samples. Here the CDR3 reads CASSLVSDSYNEQFF. CDR3 bases: TGTGCCAGCAGCTTAGTATCTGACTCCTACAATGAGCAGTTCTTC.